The next 25 T cell receptor beta chains were all read from a single sample in a study of shared clonotypes between healthy human individuals. Some clones are missing from TCRdb's copy, which holds only in-frame ones; the method was immunoSEQ multiplex PCR. The sample contains about 2.3 million clones, 80% to 95% of which appear only once. The material sequenced was naive CD4+ T cells from PBMCs. Noted subset: CD45RA+ positively selected. The receptors stem from a man aged 18 to 30 in good health. Some clones in this sample may be carry-over from other donors' samples.

CDR3 in amino acids: CASKVQWTGGGYTF. In DNA, the CDR3 is TGTGCCAGCAAAGTCCAATGGACAGGGGGTGGCTACACCTTC. J is TRBJ1-2 and V is TRBV6-6; 10 bases fit TRBD1. Trimming cost V 7 bases and J 7 bases; bases outside gene matches: 9. Germline CDR1 is MNHNY and CDR2 is SVGAGI (reference sequence). CDR3 length: 14 amino acids.

About this clone: Other nucleotide sequences in the sample specify the same CDR3. The genes are TRBV2 and TRBJ2-5, with 7 bases matching TRBD2. Looked up from germline, CDR1 is SNHLY and CDR2 is FYNNEI. The V and J ends lost 6 bases and 5 bases, in that order; junction bases with no gene match: 0. This CDR3 has 11 residues. The CDR3 here is CASRLAETQYF. The CDR3, as DNA: TGTGCCAGCAGACTAGCGGAGACCCAGTACTTC.

The gene calls are TRBV5-5 and TRBJ1-2; D might be TRBD1 (6 bases). Trimming shortened V by 4 bases and J by 3 bases, and 13 bases separated the two germline ends. CDR1 SGHKS and CDR2 YYEKEE come from the germline V gene (reference sequence). CDR3 length: 14 amino acids. The CDR3: CASSAAGGHYGYTF. CDR3 bases: TGTGCCAGCAGCGCCGCCGGGGGGCACTATGGCTACACCTTC.

V and J are TRBV29-1 and TRBJ2-2, with unresolved D. The CDR3 runs to 14 residues. Looked up from germline, CDR1 is SQVTM and CDR2 is ANQGSEA. Trimming took 5 bases from V and 1 from J, leaving 11 bases between them. CDR3 protein: CSVQSQRNTGELFF. The CDR3, as DNA: TGCAGCGTTCAGAGTCAGAGGAACACCGGGGAGCTGTTTTTT.

J is TRBJ1-2 and V is TRBV21-1; the listed D gene, TRBD1, was not tested against the DNA. TRBV21-1 constitutes a pseudogene. The CDR3 has 15 residues. Here the CDR3 reads CASSNGGVRDRGYTF. The CDR3 DNA reads as TGTGCCAGCAGCAATGGGGGCGTTCGCGACAGGGGCTACACCTTC.

The gene calls are TRBV28 and TRBJ1-2, with unresolved D. Germline assignment: CDR1 MDHEN and CDR2 SYDVKM. Between the trimmed V and J ends, which lost 7 bases and 7 bases, there was a span of 13 bases. The CDR3 runs to 12 residues. The CDR3 here is CASNRVIAGYTF. The CDR3 DNA is TGTGCCAGCAATCGGGTTATAGCTGGCTACACCTTC.

CDR3 DNA: TGTGCCATCAGGGCCGCCGGGTCGGGTCATGGCTACACCTTC. Protein: CAIRAAGSGHGYTF. The rearrangement joins TRBV10-3 to TRBJ1-2; D not certain. The CDR3 consists of 14 residues. V lost 6 bases to trimming and J lost 6 bases, with 17 bases between them. CDR1 is ENHRY and CDR2 is SYGVKD in the germline V gene.

The chain recombines TRBV28 with TRBJ1-1; tentative D call: TRBD1 (6 bases). This CDR3 is built from 17 residues. The germline gives CDR1 MDHEN, CDR2 SYDVKM. V gave up 5 bases and J gave up 1 base, with 20 bases separating them. DNA of the CDR3: TGTGCCAGCAGTCCCCTAACGGCTACGGACAGGAACACTGAAGCTTTCTTT. Its translation is CASSPLTATDRNTEAFF.

V usage is TRBV6-6 and J usage is TRBJ1-5; D is perhaps TRBD1 (5 bases). V lost 5 bases, J lost 5 bases, and 16 bases lay in between. Germline V gene sequence: CDR1 MNHNY, CDR2 SVGAGI (reference sequence). The CDR3 spans 15 residues. The CDR3 DNA reads TGTGCCAGCAGTACGGAGAGGCAGGGTTATCAGCCCCAGCATTTT. This translates into CASSTERQGYQPQHF.

CDR3 region: CSPRRVVETEAFF. The CDR3 region has the DNA TGCAGCCCGAGGCGGGTTGTGGAGACTGAAGCTTTCTTT. The V call is TRBV29-1, the J call TRBJ1-1; unclear D gene. The ends were cut back, 8 bases at V and 5 bases at J, with 18 bases in the middle. Germline V gene data show CDR1 as SQVTM and CDR2 as ANQGSEA. The CDR3 contains 13 residues.

V is TRBV5-1 and J is TRBJ1-4; 8 nucleotides agree with TRBD1. CDR3 length: 18 residues. CDR1 is SGHRS, CDR2 YFSETQ, per germline. The V and J ends lost 4 bases and 2 bases, in that order; junction bases with no gene match: 13. The CDR3 DNA follows: TGCGCCAGCAGCCCCTGGGGCAGGGGGCAGGGGACTAATGAAAAACTGTTTTTT. This codes for CASSPWGRGQGTNEKLFF.

This chain's CDR3 is CASSLFGDTQYF. In DNA, the CDR3 is TGTGCCAGCAGCTTGTTCGGAGATACGCAGTATTTT. The chain recombines TRBV5-6 with TRBJ2-3; D is ambiguous. The CDR3 extends over 12 amino acids. V lost 1 base, J lost 5 bases, and 5 bases lay in between. Germline V gene data show CDR1 as SGHDT and CDR2 as YYEEEE.

The genes are TRBV9 and TRBJ2-1, with D possibly matching TRBD1 (5 bases). V shed 7 bases and J shed 4 bases, with 9 bases lying between them. From germline, CDR1 is SGDLS and CDR2 YYNGEE. This CDR3 is built from 12 residues. CDR3 in DNA: TGTGCCAGCGGGGCTGGGTACAATGAGCAGTTCTTC. Translation gives CASGAGYNEQFF. The whole variable domain, remainder taken from reference TRBV9 and TRBJ2-1, is DSGVTQTPKHLITATGQRVTLRCSPRSGDLSVYWYQQSLDQGLQFLIQYYNGEERAKGNILERFSAQQFPDLHSELNLSSLELGDSALYFCASGAGYNEQFFGPGTRLTVL.

This CDR3 reads CASSHRRDGNEKLFF. The CDR3 coding sequence is TGTGCCAGCAGCCATCGCCGGGACGGTAATGAAAAACTGTTTTTT. The genes are TRBV11-2 and TRBJ1-4, with D possibly matching TRBD1 (5 bases). Germline lookup yields CDR1 SGHAT and CDR2 FQNNGV. The CDR3 consists of 15 residues. The V end was cut by 5 bases, the J end by 4 bases, with 14 bases between. Looking up the rest from reference TRBV11-2 and TRBJ1-4 gives the full variable domain: EAGVAQSPRYKIIEKRQSVAFWCNPISGHATLYWYQQILGQGPKLLIQFQNNGVVDDSQLPKDRFSAERLKGVDSTLKIQPAKLEDSAVYLCASSHRRDGNEKLFFGSGTQLSVL.

On this clone itself: The sample holds other DNA sequences that translate to the same CDR3. The chain carries TRBV28 and TRBJ1-2; 9 bases map to TRBD1. The V segment lost 9 bases and the J segment 8 bases; nucleotides outside the gene matches: 7. The length of the CDR3 is 12 residues. The germline V gene encodes CDR1 MDHEN and CDR2 SYDVKM. The CDR3 reads CASRQGVGGYTF. The DNA for the CDR3 is TGTGCCAGTCGACAGGGGGTCGGGGGCTACACCTTC.

This clone has more than one count but fewer than ten. The chain joins TRBV5-1 to TRBJ1-1; 10 nucleotides align to TRBD1. The CDR3 sequence is 15 residues long. Germline CDR1 and CDR2: SGHRS and YFSETQ. J was trimmed by 3 bases and V by 4 bases; bases with no gene match: 6. The CDR3 reads CASSIAGTGDTEAFF. CDR3 bases: TGCGCCAGCAGCATCGCCGGGACAGGGGACACTGAAGCTTTCTTT.

The rearrangement uses TRBV10-3 and TRBJ2-1, with 8 positions matching TRBD1. This CDR3 is built from 15 residues. The trim removed 6 bases at V and 2 bases at J, leaving 6 bases unmatched. CDR1 ENHRY and CDR2 SYGVKD come from the germline V gene. CDR3 nucleotides: TGTGCCATCAGGACCGGGACAGGAGCCTACAATGAGCAGTTCTTC. It codes for CAIRTGTGAYNEQFF.

This chain joins TRBV4-1 and TRBJ1-3; 7 nucleotides match TRBD1. CDR1 and CDR2 (germline): MGHRA, YSYEKL. J gave up 0 bases and V 4 bases, and 9 bases lay outside the gene matches. The CDR3 covers 17 residues. CDR3 sequence reads: CASSLRQGDYSGNTIYF. CDR3 bases: TGCGCCAGCAGCCTACGACAGGGCGATTACTCTGGAAACACCATATATTTT.

The table lists this clone with a count of one. V usage is TRBV6-1 and J usage is TRBJ2-7; TRBD1 is a possible D gene (5 bases). The CDR3 consists of 13 residues. Deletions cut 4 bases from V and 6 bases from J, with 13 bases between. Germline V gene sequence: CDR1 MNHNS, CDR2 SASEGT. CDR3 in amino acids: CASSGFTGSEQYF. CDR3 bases: TGTGCCAGCAGTGGATTTACAGGATCCGAGCAGTACTTC.

V and J are TRBV2 and TRBJ1-5; 8 bases map to TRBD1. V was pared by 7 bases and J by 4 bases, with 6 bases of the junction left unmatched. Germline CDR1 reads SNHLY; CDR2 reads FYNNEI. CDR3 length: 14 residues. The DNA for the CDR3 is TGTGCCAGCAACGACAGGGGTGCGAATCAGCCCCAGCATTTT. Its protein is CASNDRGANQPQHF.

V and J are TRBV5-4 and TRBJ1-4; 8 bases match TRBD1. The V segment lost 4 bases and the J segment 3 bases; nucleotides outside the gene matches: 5. The germline V gene encodes CDR1 SGHNT and CDR2 YYREEE (reference sequence). This CDR3 contains 15 residues. Here the CDR3 reads CASSPGGASNEKLFF. CDR3 nucleotide sequence: TGTGCCAGCAGCCCAGGGGGCGCCTCTAATGAAAAACTGTTTTTT. The full variable domain, completed using reference TRBV5-4 and TRBJ1-4, is ETGVTQSPTHLIKTRGQQVTLRCSSQSGHNTVSWYQQALGQGPQFIFQYYREEENGRGNFPPRFSGLQFPNYSSELNVNALELDDSALYLCASSPGGASNEKLFFGSGTQLSVL.

The chain has TRBV29-1 and TRBJ1-2; D uncertain. V was clipped by 6 bases and J by 10 bases, with 6 bases between them. The CDR3 has 8 amino acids. Germline CDR1 is SQVTM and CDR2 is ANQGSEA. CDR3 sequence: CSVGIYTF. The CDR3 DNA sequence: TGCAGCGTGGGGATCTACACCTTC.

Concerning this clone: The same CDR3 can be traced to other DNA sequences in this sample. This rearrangement joins TRBV18 to TRBJ2-3; D remains unclear. The germline gives CDR1 KGHSH, CDR2 LQKENI. Trimming shortened V by 2 bases and J by 0 bases, and 3 bases separated the two germline ends. The CDR3 contains 13 residues. The CDR3 region has the DNA TGTGCCAGCTCACCAGACAGCACAGATACGCAGTATTTT. Protein product: CASSPDSTDTQYF.

The chain couples TRBV5-6 to TRBJ2-7; D is ambiguous. The V and J ends lost 0 bases and 5 bases respectively, with 9 bases between them. Per germline, CDR1 SGHDT and CDR2 YYEEEE. This CDR3 is 13 amino acids long. CDR3 DNA: TGTGCCAGCAGCTTGGGAGTATGGAACGAGCAGTACTTC. Translated, it gives CASSLGVWNEQYF.

The chain carries TRBV10-3 and TRBJ2-2, with D tentatively TRBD1 (5 bases). V was pared by 7 bases and J by 4 bases, with 10 bases between. CDR1 ENHRY and CDR2 SYGVKD come from the germline V gene. The CDR3 sequence is 13 residues long. In DNA, the CDR3 is TGTGCCATCACCCAGGGTCCCACCGGGGAGCTGTTTTTT. Protein: CAITQGPTGELFF.